One T cell receptor (beta chain) is described in this entry. Its target is not known. The CDR3 spans 16 residues. Trimming removed 6 bases from V and 5 bases from J; junction bases left unmatched: 12. The germline V gene encodes CDR1 DFQATT and CDR2 SNEGSKA (reference sequence). This entry comes from a study of CD8 T cells in ankylosing spondylitis. Making use of molecular barcodes, quantitative 5'-RACE generated TCR beta libraries. Using its own MiXCR run on the 5' RACE reads, TCRdb lists one record per CDR3 protein. The table has 650,000 to 800,000 distinct CDR3 sequences, 15% to 20% seen once. Whole-study findings and limits: Seemingly distinctive of ankylosing spondylitis blood was a TCR beta motif formed by eight highly homologous variants. Researchers reportedly found disease-linked clones significantly enriched in matched ankylosing spondylitis synovial fluid.

Sequenced: blood, either unsorted or a sorted T cell fraction (not recorded which). The rearrangement links TRBV20-1 to TRBJ2-2; 10 bases match TRBD2. The source is a male donor with ankylosing spondylitis. CDR3 amino acids: CSATVLAGVMTGELFF. The DNA of the CDR3 is TGCAGTGCCACAGTCCTAGCGGGAGTAATGACCGGGGAGCTGTTTTTT.